This TCR beta chain was identified in a study of T cells in narcolepsy. The table came from immunoSEQ multiplex PCR; TCRdb's copy has only in-frame clones and leaves some out. This table has roughly 40,000 clones, around 85% appearing once. Sequenced: CD45RA- memory CD4+ T cells from PBMCs. The receptor was derived from a human donor with narcolepsy.

The CDR3 here is CASSQEWGASGANVLTF. CDR3 sequence (DNA): TGCGCCAGCAGCCAAGAATGGGGGGCTTCCGGGGCCAACGTCCTGACTTTC. The chain uses TRBV4-3 and TRBJ2-6, with D possibly being TRBD1 or TRBD2 (6 bases each). Trimming shortened V by 0 bases and J by 4 bases, and 13 bases separated the two germline ends. The CDR3 loop spans 17 amino acids. The germline gives CDR1 LGHNA, CDR2 YSLEER.